Shown below are 32 T cell receptor beta chains from a single sample sequenced in a study of preoperative IRX-2 immunotherapy in early breast cancer (dated by TCRdb to between 2019 and 2020). The library was made by the immunoSEQ multiplex PCR assay. Entries here come from immuneACCESS through TCRdb and include only in-frame sequences with V and J called. Some clones fail to appear in such tables; in the studies checked, an unresolved V gene covers under half of the shortfall, and the cause of the remainder is unknown. The sample table holds some 99,000 clones, of which about nine tenths were seen once. Of the sample, approximately 2% is held by the ten largest clones. The label giving this sample's treatment or condition can be read as: preoperative locoregional IRX-2 cytokine immunotherapy. The sequences come from tumor tissue, collected after IRX-2 immunotherapy. Every receptor here comes from a human donor with breast cancer.

This CDR3 is CASMASGRSDEQFF. The CDR3 region has the DNA TGTGCCAGCATGGCTAGCGGGAGATCAGATGAGCAGTTCTTC. The chain links TRBV12-5 to TRBJ2-1; the match to TRBD2 covers 10 bases. The germline CDR1 and CDR2 sequences are LGHNT and FRNRAP. CDR3 length equals 14 residues.

The chain is built from TRBV7-7 and TRBJ2-1, with D perhaps being TRBD1 or TRBD2 (5 bases each). V lost 6 bases and J 9 bases, leaving 18 bases between the germline ends. This CDR3 region has 14 residues. CDR1 and CDR2 from the germline V gene are SSHAT and FNYEAQ (reference sequence). The CDR3 coding sequence is TGTGCCAGCAGTCGGGACCAGAGATTTTTTGAGCAGTTCTTC. Protein: CASSRDQRFFEQFF.

The genes are TRBV11-3 and TRBJ2-1; 9 bases line up with TRBD2. The CDR3 contains 17 residues. The junction had 16 bases not matched to a gene; V was cut back by 6 bases and J by 7 bases. CDR1 and CDR2 (germline): SGHNT, YENEEA. The CDR3 loop is CASSPTLAGGQWNEQFF. As DNA, the CDR3 is TGTGCCAGCAGTCCTACCTTGGCGGGGGGGCAGTGGAATGAGCAGTTCTTC.

The rearrangement joins TRBV28 to TRBJ2-1; D possibly corresponds to TRBD1 (6 bases). The CDR3 contains 15 residues. V lost 3 bases and J 7 bases, leaving 16 bases between the germline ends. Germline CDR1 and CDR2: MDHEN and SYDVKM. CDR3 sequence: CASSFKGVLGNEQFF. As DNA, the CDR3 is TGTGCCAGCAGTTTTAAGGGGGTTTTGGGGAATGAGCAGTTCTTC.

V is TRBV18 and J is TRBJ1-1; D ambiguous. Between the trimmed V and J ends, which lost 6 bases and 7 bases, there was a span of 15 bases. Looked up from germline, CDR1 is KGHSH and CDR2 is LQKENI. The CDR3 loop spans 13 amino acids. Here the CDR3 DNA reads TGTGCCAGCTCTGACTCGGCGCAGGTTGAAGCTTTCTTT. It codes for CASSDSAQVEAFF.

The rearrangement joins TRBV19 to TRBJ1-5; possibly TRBD1 for D (6 bases). Trimming cost V 5 bases and J 0 bases, with 8 bases left between them. This CDR3 has 14 residues. CDR1 is LNHDA, CDR2 SQIVND, per germline (reference sequence). In DNA form, the CDR3 reads TGTGCCAGTAGTCGGACAGATAGCAATCAGCCCCAGCATTTT. This sequence encodes CASSRTDSNQPQHF. Based on the CDR3 plus reference TRBV19 and TRBJ1-5, the full variable domain is DGGITQSPKYLFRKEGQNVTLSCEQNLNHDAMYWYRQDPGQGLRLIYYSQIVNDFQKGDIAEGYSVSREKKESFPLTVTSAQKNPTAFYLCASSRTDSNQPQHFGDGTRLSIL.

In its sample, this clone was seen a few times. This chain joins TRBV19 and TRBJ1-2; D may be TRBD1 (5 bases). In germline, CDR1 is LNHDA, CDR2 SQIVND (reference sequence). The germline V and J ends were trimmed by 3 bases and 4 bases, with 9 bases remaining between them. The CDR3 is 13 amino acids. CDR3 amino acids: CASSIGGFYGYTF. For the CDR3, the DNA is TGTGCCAGTAGTATCGGGGGGTTCTATGGCTACACCTTC.

A few counts support this clone. The chain is built from TRBV19 and TRBJ2-5; no reliable D call. Trimming cost V 7 bases and J 5 bases, with 11 bases left between them. Per the germline V gene, CDR1 is LNHDA and CDR2 is SQIVND (reference sequence). This CDR3 spans 12 amino acids. The CDR3 coding sequence is TGTGCCAGTATGTCTAAGGGCGAGACCCAGTACTTC. It is translated as CASMSKGETQYF.

This clone was detected only a few times. This chain uses TRBV6-8 with TRBJ2-6; no firm D call. Germline values: CDR1 MNHGY, CDR2 SAAAGT. This CDR3 contains 14 residues. The V gene lost 6 bases and the J gene lost 0 bases, with 6 bases spanning the gap. This CDR3 reads CASSRYSGANVLTF. CDR3 coding DNA: TGTGCCAGCAGCCGCTACTCTGGGGCCAACGTCCTGACTTTC.

This chain connects TRBV11-3 to TRBJ1-2; tentatively, D is TRBD1 (6 bases). This CDR3 is built from 16 residues. Trimming stripped 2 bases from V and 2 bases from J, with 15 bases between. The germline V gene encodes CDR1 SGHNT and CDR2 YENEEA. This CDR3 reads CASSLSGAGKNYGYTF. CDR3 sequence (DNA): TGTGCCAGCAGCTTATCAGGGGCGGGAAAAAACTATGGCTACACCTTC.

The chain couples TRBV28 to TRBJ1-5, with D hard to call. Germline lookup yields CDR1 MDHEN and CDR2 SYDVKM. The V end lost 5 bases, the J end lost 7 bases, and 12 bases lay between the germline ends. This CDR3 has 13 amino acids. The CDR3: CASSPDQVQPQHF. In DNA form, the CDR3 reads TGTGCCAGCAGTCCTGATCAGGTACAGCCCCAGCATTTT.

The CDR3 reads CASSAAPSTNEKLFF. CDR3 in DNA: TGTGCCAGCAGCGCCGCACCTTCCACTAATGAAAAACTGTTTTTT. The chain has TRBV9 and TRBJ1-4; D not resolved. V was shortened by 3 bases and J by 2 bases, with 11 bases between the two germline ends. The germline V gene has CDR1 SGDLS and CDR2 YYNGEE. This CDR3 is 15 amino acids long.

The rearrangement links TRBV6-8 to TRBJ1-3; a weak D match, TRBD1 (6 bases). Germline lookup yields CDR1 MNHGY and CDR2 SAAAGT. The CDR3 covers 15 residues. V was pared by 6 bases and J by 1 base, with 13 bases between. The CDR3 here is CASSLRDTSGNTIYF. The CDR3 region has the DNA TGTGCCAGCAGCCTCCGGGACACTTCTGGAAACACCATATATTTT.

This clone was seen a single time. This chain links TRBV7-1 with TRBJ1-1; unclear D gene. Being an ORF, TRBV7-1 has a function that is uncertain. V was shortened by 4 bases and J by 3 bases, with 18 bases between the two germline ends. CDR3 length: 16 residues. CDR3 bases: TGTGCCAGCAGCTTATCCCGCCATGATGGGTACACTGAAGCTTTCTTT. It codes for CASSLSRHDGYTEAFF.

The chain uses TRBV5-1 and TRBJ2-7, with D perhaps given as TRBD1 or TRBD2 (5 bases each). The CDR3 covers 15 residues. V was shortened by 0 bases and J by 2 bases, with 12 bases between the two germline ends. Germline V lookup: CDR1 SGHRS, CDR2 YFSETQ. For the CDR3, the DNA is TGCGCCAGCAGCTTGGTATCCGGGGACCCCTACGAGCAGTACTTC. Translating it yields CASSLVSGDPYEQYF.

The chain links TRBV28 to TRBJ2-1; 8 bases match TRBD1. This CDR3 spans 12 amino acids. Trimming took 6 bases from V and 9 from J; bases not matched to a gene: 4. Germline values: CDR1 MDHEN, CDR2 SYDVKM. The CDR3 sequence is CASSVRGLEQFF. CDR3 nucleotide sequence: TGTGCCAGCAGCGTCAGGGGGCTTGAGCAGTTCTTC.

This chain uses TRBV7-1 with TRBJ2-5; perhaps TRBD1 as D (5 bases). TRBV7-1 is reported as an ORF; its role is uncertain. V lost 4 bases to trimming and J lost 1 base, with 7 bases between them. There are 13 residues in the CDR3. The CDR3 nucleotides are TGTGCCAGCAGCTGGGGCTTCCAAGAGACCCAGTACTTC. Protein product: CASSWGFQETQYF.

This chain uses TRBV6-7 with TRBJ2-3; the D gene is possibly TRBD2 (5 bases). TRBV6-7 is given ORF status, its function remaining uncertain. The V end lost 5 bases, the J end lost 6 bases, and 6 bases lay between the germline ends. The CDR3 extends over 11 amino acids. CDR3 sequence: CASSGSDTQYF. The CDR3 region has the DNA TGTGCCAGCAGTGGGAGCGATACGCAGTATTTT.

The V and J genes are TRBV18 and TRBJ1-1; D is uncertain. This CDR3 is 14 amino acids long. V lost 3 bases and J lost 1, with 9 bases in between. Germline CDR1 reads KGHSH; CDR2 reads LQKENI. Here the CDR3 reads CASSPHAENTEAFF. The CDR3 DNA reads TGTGCCAGCTCACCGCATGCGGAGAACACTGAAGCTTTCTTT. The complete variable domain, with remaining parts taken from reference TRBV18 and TRBJ1-1, reads NAGVMQNPRHLVRRRGQEARLRCSPMKGHSHVYWYRQLPEEGLKFMVYLQKENIIDESGMPKERFSAEFPKEGPSILRIQQVVRGDSAAYFCASSPHAENTEAFFGQGTRLTVV.

The DNA of the CDR3 is TGTGCCAGCAGTGAGGCTCAGGGTGAGCCCCAGCATTTT. Translation: CASSEAQGEPQHF. The chain employs TRBV6-8 and TRBJ1-5, with a tentative D call TRBD1 (5 bases). The CDR3 is made up of 13 amino acids. Trimming took off 5 bases at V and 8 bases at J, with 13 bases between the two ends. Germline lookup yields CDR1 MNHGY and CDR2 SAAAGT.

The chain has TRBV5-1 and TRBJ2-3, with 7 bases matching TRBD2. J lost 4 bases, V lost 3 bases, and 5 bases had no gene match. CDR3 length: 14 residues. CDR1 SGHRS and CDR2 YFSETQ come from the germline V gene. CDR3 region: CASSSLSGADTQYF. CDR3 bases: TGCGCCAGCAGCTCCCTCAGCGGGGCAGATACGCAGTATTTT.

This rearrangement joins TRBV5-1 to TRBJ2-7, with 9 bases lining up with TRBD1. The ends lost 4 bases at V and 2 bases at J; junction bases unmatched: 13. The CDR3 extends over 17 amino acids. CDR1 is SGHRS, CDR2 YFSETQ, per germline. The chain's CDR3 is CASSQAIGTGSAYEQYF. The CDR3, as DNA: TGCGCCAGCAGCCAAGCTATCGGGACAGGGTCGGCCTACGAGCAGTACTTC.

This clone has only a few counts. V usage is TRBV11-3 and J usage is TRBJ1-4; D gene ambiguous. The germline CDR1 and CDR2 sequences are SGHNT and YENEEA. V lost 3 bases to trimming and J lost 4 bases, with 9 bases between them. This CDR3 has 14 residues. Here the CDR3 reads CASSFIGLNEKLFF. CDR3 nucleotides: TGTGCCAGCAGCTTCATAGGCCTTAATGAAAAACTGTTTTTT.

The gene calls are TRBV5-1 and TRBJ2-2, with D unclear. Germline V lookup: CDR1 SGHRS, CDR2 YFSETQ. There are 14 residues in the CDR3. V lost 5 bases, J lost 3 bases, and 11 bases lay in between. CDR3 region: CASSLHSYTGELFF. CDR3 nucleotides: TGCGCCAGCAGTTTGCACTCATACACCGGGGAGCTGTTTTTT.

This sequence joins TRBV30 and TRBJ2-7; D not resolved. CDR1 GTSNPN and CDR2 SVGIG come from the germline V gene (reference sequence). The V end was cut by 3 bases, the J end by 6 bases, with 9 bases between. CDR3 size: 11 residues. The CDR3 nucleotides are TGTGCCTGGAGAGAGGTTATCGAGCAGTACTTC. As protein: CAWREVIEQYF.

A single count supports this clone. The CDR3 loop reads CASSPSPPGQGKEKLFF. DNA for the CDR3: TGTGCCAGCAGCCCATCGCCCCCGGGACAGGGAAAGGAAAAACTGTTTTTT. The J gene is TRBJ1-4, the V gene TRBV7-7; 9 nucleotides agree with TRBD1. V lost 5 bases to trimming and J lost 8 bases; unmatched junction nucleotides: 15. The length of the CDR3 is 17 residues. CDR1 is SSHAT, CDR2 FNYEAQ, per germline (reference sequence).

The gene calls are TRBV6-8 and TRBJ2-5; D gene ambiguous. The CDR3 runs 16 residues. V was pared by 6 bases and J by 4 bases, with 21 bases between. The germline V gene has CDR1 MNHGY and CDR2 SAAAGT. The DNA for the CDR3 is TGTGCCAGCAGATCACCTTCCGAGAGGCGAGGAGAGACCCAGTACTTC. It is translated as CASRSPSERRGETQYF.

The V and J genes are TRBV6-8 and TRBJ1-3; D is unresolved. In germline, CDR1 is MNHGY, CDR2 SAAAGT. CDR3 length: 15 amino acids. V lost 6 bases to trimming and J lost 2 bases, with 14 bases between them. The CDR3 reads CASSQGTATGNTIYF. CDR3 coding DNA: TGTGCCAGCAGCCAAGGAACCGCAACTGGAAACACCATATATTTT.

This clone has only a few counts. The chain is built from TRBV10-3 and TRBJ1-5, with a weak D call TRBD1 (5 bases). V lost 0 bases and J lost 2, with 11 bases in between. This CDR3 spans 16 amino acids. CDR1 is ENHRY and CDR2 is SYGVKD in the germline V gene. In DNA form, the CDR3 reads TGTGCCATCAGTGAGTCCGGGACGCAGGGCAATCAGCCCCAGCATTTT. Its protein product is CAISESGTQGNQPQHF.

The rearrangement links TRBV28 to TRBJ1-3; D unresolved. CDR1 is MDHEN and CDR2 is SYDVKM in the germline V gene. The CDR3 spans 12 residues. V was trimmed by 8 bases and J by 6 bases, leaving 11 bases between them. CDR3 nucleotides: TGTGCCAGCTCATATCGCGAAAACACCATATATTTT. Protein sequence: CASSYRENTIYF.

This clone showed up just a few times. The rearrangement uses TRBV28 and TRBJ1-4; no definite D call. Germline-derived CDR1 and CDR2 are MDHEN and SYDVKM. Trimming took off 7 bases at V and 8 bases at J, with 14 bases between the two ends. This CDR3 region has 13 residues. CDR3 sequence (DNA): TGTGCCAGCACGAGTGTTCCCGAGGAAAAACTGTTTTTT. The encoded protein is CASTSVPEEKLFF.

This chain links TRBV11-3 with TRBJ2-1; TRBD2 matches 12 bases. Germline V gene data show CDR1 as SGHNT and CDR2 as YENEEA. The CDR3 is 16 amino acids. V dropped 6 bases and J dropped 9; count of bases not matched to a gene: 12. For the CDR3, the DNA is TGTGCCAGCAGGTTGGGAACTAGCGGGAGGTTTGTTGAGCAGTTCTTC. Its protein is CASRLGTSGRFVEQFF. Full variable domain (remainder filled in from reference TRBV11-3 and TRBJ2-1): EAGVVQSPRYKIIEKKQPVAFWCNPISGHNTLYWYLQNLGQGPELLIRYENEEAVDDSQLPKDRFSAERLKGVDSTLKIQPAELGDSAVYLCASRLGTSGRFVEQFFGPGTRLTVL.